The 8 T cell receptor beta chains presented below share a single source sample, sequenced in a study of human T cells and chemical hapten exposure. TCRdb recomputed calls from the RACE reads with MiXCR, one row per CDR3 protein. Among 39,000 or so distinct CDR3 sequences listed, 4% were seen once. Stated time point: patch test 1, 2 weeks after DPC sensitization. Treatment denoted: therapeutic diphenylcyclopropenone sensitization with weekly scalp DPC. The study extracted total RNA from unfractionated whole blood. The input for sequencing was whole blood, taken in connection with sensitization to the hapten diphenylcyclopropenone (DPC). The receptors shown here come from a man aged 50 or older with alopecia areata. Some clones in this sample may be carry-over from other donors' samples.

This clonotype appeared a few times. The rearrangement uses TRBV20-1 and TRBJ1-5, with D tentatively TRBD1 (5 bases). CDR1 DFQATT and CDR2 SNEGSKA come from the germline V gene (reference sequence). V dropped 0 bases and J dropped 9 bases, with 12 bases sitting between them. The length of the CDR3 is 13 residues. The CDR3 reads CSARDTGRGPQHF. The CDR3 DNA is TGCAGTGCTAGAGATACGGGTAGGGGGCCCCAGCATTTT.

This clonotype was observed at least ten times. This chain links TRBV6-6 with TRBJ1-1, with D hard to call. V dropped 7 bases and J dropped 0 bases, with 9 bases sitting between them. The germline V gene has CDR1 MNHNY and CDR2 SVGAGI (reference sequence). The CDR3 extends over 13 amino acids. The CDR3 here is CASTQQLNTEAFF. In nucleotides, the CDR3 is TGTGCCAGCACCCAACAGCTGAACACTGAAGCTTTCTTT.

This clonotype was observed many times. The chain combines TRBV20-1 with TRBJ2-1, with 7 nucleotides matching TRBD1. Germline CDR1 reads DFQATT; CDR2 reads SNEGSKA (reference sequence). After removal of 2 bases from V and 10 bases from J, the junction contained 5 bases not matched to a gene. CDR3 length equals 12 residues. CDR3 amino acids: CSARREGGEQFF. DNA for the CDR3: TGCAGTGCTAGACGGGAAGGGGGCGAGCAGTTCTTC.

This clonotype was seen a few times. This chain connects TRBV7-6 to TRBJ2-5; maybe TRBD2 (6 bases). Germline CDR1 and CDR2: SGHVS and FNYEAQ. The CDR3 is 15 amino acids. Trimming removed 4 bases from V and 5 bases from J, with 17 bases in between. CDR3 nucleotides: TGTGCCAGCAGCTCCGGCAATGGGGCGGGGGAGACCCAGTACTTC. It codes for CASSSGNGAGETQYF. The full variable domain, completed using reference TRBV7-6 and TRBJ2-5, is GAGVSQSPRYKVTKRGQDVALRCDPISGHVSLYWYRQALGQGPEFLTYFNYEAQQDKSGLPNDRFSAERPEGSISTLTIQRTEQRDSAMYRCASSSGNGAGETQYFGPGTRLLVL.

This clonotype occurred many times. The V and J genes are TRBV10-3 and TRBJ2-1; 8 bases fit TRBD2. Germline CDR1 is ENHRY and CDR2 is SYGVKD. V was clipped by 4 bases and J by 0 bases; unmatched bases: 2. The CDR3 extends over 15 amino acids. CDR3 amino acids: CAISAGRGSYNEQFF. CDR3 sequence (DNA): TGTGCCATCAGTGCCGGGAGGGGCTCCTACAATGAGCAGTTCTTC.

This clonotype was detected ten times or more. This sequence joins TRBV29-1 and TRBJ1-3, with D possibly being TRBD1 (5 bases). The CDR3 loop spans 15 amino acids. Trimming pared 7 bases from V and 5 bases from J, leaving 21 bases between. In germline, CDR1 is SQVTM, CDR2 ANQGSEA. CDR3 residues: CSASVGQGVRNTIYF. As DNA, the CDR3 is TGCAGCGCCTCCGTGGGCCAGGGTGTCAGAAACACCATATATTTT.

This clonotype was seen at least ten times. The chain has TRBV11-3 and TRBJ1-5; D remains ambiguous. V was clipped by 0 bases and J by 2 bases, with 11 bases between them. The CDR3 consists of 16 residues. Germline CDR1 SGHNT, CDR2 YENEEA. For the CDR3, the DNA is TGTGCCAGCAGCTTAGATTCTGGGGTTGGCAATCAGCCCCAGCATTTT. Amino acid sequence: CASSLDSGVGNQPQHF.

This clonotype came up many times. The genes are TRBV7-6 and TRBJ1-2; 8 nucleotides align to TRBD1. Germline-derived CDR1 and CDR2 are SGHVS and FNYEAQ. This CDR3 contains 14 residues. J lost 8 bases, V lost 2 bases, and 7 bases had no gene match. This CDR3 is CASSLWLTGEGYTF. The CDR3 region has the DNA TGTGCCAGCAGCTTATGGTTGACAGGGGAAGGCTACACCTTC.